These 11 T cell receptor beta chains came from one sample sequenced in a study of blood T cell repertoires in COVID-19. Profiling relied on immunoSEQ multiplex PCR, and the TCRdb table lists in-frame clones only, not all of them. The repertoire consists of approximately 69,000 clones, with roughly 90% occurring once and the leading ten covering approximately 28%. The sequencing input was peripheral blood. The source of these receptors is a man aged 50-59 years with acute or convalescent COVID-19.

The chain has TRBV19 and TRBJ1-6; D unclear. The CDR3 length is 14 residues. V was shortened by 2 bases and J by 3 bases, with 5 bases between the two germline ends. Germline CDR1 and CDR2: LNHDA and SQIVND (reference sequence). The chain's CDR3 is CASSIQYYNSPLHF. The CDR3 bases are TGTGCCAGTAGTATACAGTACTATAATTCACCCCTCCACTTT.

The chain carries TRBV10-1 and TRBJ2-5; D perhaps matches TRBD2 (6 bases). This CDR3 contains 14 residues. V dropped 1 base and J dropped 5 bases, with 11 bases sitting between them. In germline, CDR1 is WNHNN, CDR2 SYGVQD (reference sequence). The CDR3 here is CASSEWTGRETQYF. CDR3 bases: TGCGCCAGCAGTGAGTGGACGGGGAGGGAGACCCAGTACTTC.

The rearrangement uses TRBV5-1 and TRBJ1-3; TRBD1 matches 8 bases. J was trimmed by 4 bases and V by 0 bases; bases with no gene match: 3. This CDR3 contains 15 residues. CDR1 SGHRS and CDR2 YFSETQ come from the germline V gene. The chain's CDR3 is CASSLAGGYGNTIYF. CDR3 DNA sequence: TGCGCCAGCAGCTTGGCAGGGGGCTACGGAAACACCATATATTTT.

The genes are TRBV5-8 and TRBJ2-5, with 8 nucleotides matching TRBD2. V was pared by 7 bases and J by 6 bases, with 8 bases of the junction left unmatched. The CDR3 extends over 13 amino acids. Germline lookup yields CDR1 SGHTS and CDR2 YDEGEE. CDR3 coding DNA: TGTGCCAGCGGCACAAGCGGGGGAAAGACCCAGTACTTC. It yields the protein CASGTSGGKTQYF. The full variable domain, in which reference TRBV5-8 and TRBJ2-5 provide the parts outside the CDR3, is EAGVTQSPTHLIKTRGQQATLRCSPISGHTSVYWYQQALGLGLQFLLWYDEGEERNRGNFPPRFSGRQFPNYSSELNVNALELEDSALYLCASGTSGGKTQYFGPGTRLLVL.

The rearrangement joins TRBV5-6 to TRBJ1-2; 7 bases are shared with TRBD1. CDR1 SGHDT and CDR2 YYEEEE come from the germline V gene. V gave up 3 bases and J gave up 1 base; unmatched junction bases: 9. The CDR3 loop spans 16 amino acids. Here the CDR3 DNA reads TGTGCCAGCAGCTCATTTGGGACAGCGGGTAACTATGGCTACACCTTC. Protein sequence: CASSSFGTAGNYGYTF. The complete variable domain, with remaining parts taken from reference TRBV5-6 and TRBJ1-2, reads DAGVTQSPTHLIKTRGQQVTLRCSPKSGHDTVSWYQQALGQGPQFIFQYYEEEERQRGNFPDRFSGHQFPNYSSELNVNALLLGDSALYLCASSSFGTAGNYGYTFGSGTRLTVV.

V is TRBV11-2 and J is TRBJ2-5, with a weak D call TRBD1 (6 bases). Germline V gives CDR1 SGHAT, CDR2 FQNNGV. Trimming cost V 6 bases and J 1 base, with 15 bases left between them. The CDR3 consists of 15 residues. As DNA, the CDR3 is TGTGCCAGCAGACCTACTCGGGACACCCAAGAGACCCAGTACTTC. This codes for CASRPTRDTQETQYF.

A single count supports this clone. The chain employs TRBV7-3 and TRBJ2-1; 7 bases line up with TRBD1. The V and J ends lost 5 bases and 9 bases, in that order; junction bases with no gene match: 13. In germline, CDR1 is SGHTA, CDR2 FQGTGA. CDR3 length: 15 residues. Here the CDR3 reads CASSRIGQEQGEQFF. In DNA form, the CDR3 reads TGTGCCAGCAGCCGTATAGGACAGGAGCAAGGTGAGCAGTTCTTC.

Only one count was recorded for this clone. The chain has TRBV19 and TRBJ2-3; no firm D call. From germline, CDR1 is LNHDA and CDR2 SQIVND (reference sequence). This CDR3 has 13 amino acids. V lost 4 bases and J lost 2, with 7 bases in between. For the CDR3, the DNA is TGTGCCAGTAGTAAACAGCTCACAGATACGCAGTATTTT. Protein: CASSKQLTDTQYF.

Here the CDR3 DNA reads TGTGCCAGCAGTTATAAGTCGGGACAGGGTTACGAGCAGTACTTC. It is translated as CASSYKSGQGYEQYF. The rearrangement joins TRBV6-5 to TRBJ2-7, with 9 bases lining up with TRBD1. CDR1 is MNHEY, CDR2 SVGAGI, per germline. After removal of 3 bases from V and 4 bases from J, the junction contained 7 bases not matched to a gene. CDR3 size: 15 residues.

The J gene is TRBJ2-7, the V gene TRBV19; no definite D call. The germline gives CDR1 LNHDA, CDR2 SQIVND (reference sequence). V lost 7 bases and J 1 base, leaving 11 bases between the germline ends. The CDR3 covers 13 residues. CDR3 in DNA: TGTGCCAGTATGGGCGACAAATCCTACGAGCAGTACTTC. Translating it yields CASMGDKSYEQYF. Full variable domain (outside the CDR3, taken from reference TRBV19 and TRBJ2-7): DGGITQSPKYLFRKEGQNVTLSCEQNLNHDAMYWYRQDPGQGLRLIYYSQIVNDFQKGDIAEGYSVSREKKESFPLTVTSAQKNPTAFYLCASMGDKSYEQYFGPGTRLTVT.

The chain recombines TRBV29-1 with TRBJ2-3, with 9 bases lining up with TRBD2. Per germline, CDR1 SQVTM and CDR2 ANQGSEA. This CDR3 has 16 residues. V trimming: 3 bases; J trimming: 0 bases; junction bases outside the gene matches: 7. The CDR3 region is CSVEGLAGSSTDTQYF. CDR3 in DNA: TGCAGCGTTGAGGGTCTAGCGGGGTCTAGCACAGATACGCAGTATTTT.